Listed below are T cell receptor beta chains from one sample, sequenced in a study of blood T cell repertoires in COVID-19. Profiling relied on immunoSEQ multiplex PCR, and the TCRdb table lists in-frame clones only, not all of them. The table records some 210,000 clones, 90% to 95% of them present only once. Source material: peripheral blood. The receptors originated from a man aged 55 to 70 with COVID-19, enrolled during active disease. The CDR3 runs from the conserved cysteine through the conserved F or W. D genes are given only for firm matches. For some rows the clone size is stated as once, few or many, or as a class when expanded; others skip it.

v_gene	d_gene	j_gene	abundance	CDR3nt	CDR3aa
TRBV9	TRBD2	TRBJ2-1	once	TGTGCCAGCAGCGTAGATAGCGGGGGTTACAATGAGCAGTTCTTC	CASSVDSGGYNEQFF
TRBV25-1	TRBD1	TRBJ1-6	.	TGTGCCAGCAGTGAATATCGGAAGGGGGCGAGGAATTCACCCCTCCACTTT	CASSEYRKGARNSPLHF
TRBV7-2	TRBD1	TRBJ2-7	.	TGTGCCAGCAGCTGGGGACAGGGCTACGAGCAGTACTTC	CASSWGQGYEQYF
TRBV7-3	.	TRBJ1-1	.	TGTGCCAGCAGCCTGGGGGGGGCTGCTGCGGTCTTT	CASSLGGAAAVF
TRBV10-1	TRBD1	TRBJ2-3	once	TGCGCCAGCAGTGAGATCGAACAGGGGCCGACTAGCACAGATACGCAGTATTTT	CASSEIEQGPTSTDTQYF
TRBV5-6	.	TRBJ1-2	.	TGTGCCAGCAGACACGCCCCTACGGGTCGGAACTATGGCTACACCTTC	CASRHAPTGRNYGYTF
TRBV5-4	TRBD2	TRBJ2-5	once	TGTGCCAGCAGCTTGGGGACTAGCGGGGGGCCCAGCACGCAGACCCAGTACTTC	CASSLGTSGGPSTQTQYF
TRBV15	.	TRBJ2-3	.	TGTGCCACCAGCGGATCCTTACAGGGTATCGGGACAGATACGCAGTATTTT	CATSGSLQGIGTDTQYF
TRBV24-1	.	TRBJ1-1	.	TGTGCCACCAGTGAGTTCGAGGGCGCTGAAGCTTTCTTT	CATSEFEGAEAFF
TRBV19	.	TRBJ1-5	.	TGTGCCAGTAGTAGTGTACGGGTCCCCAATCAGCCCCAGCATTTT	CASSSVRVPNQPQHF
TRBV13	TRBD2	TRBJ2-2	.	TGTGCCAGCAGCTTAGTCGAGGCGGGACTAGCGAGATACGGGGAGCTGTTTTTT	CASSLVEAGLARYGELFF
TRBV27	TRBD2	TRBJ2-3	.	TGTGCCAGCAGTCACCTAGCGGGACCCTCCAGCACAGATACGCAGTATTTT	CASSHLAGPSSTDTQYF
TRBV28	.	TRBJ2-7	.	TGTGCCAGCGCGGTGGGGGGATCAGGGCCCCGCGAGCAGTACTTC	CASAVGGSGPREQYF
TRBV5-1	TRBD1	TRBJ2-1	.	TGCGCCAGCAGCTTGCATGGACAGGGGTCCTACAATGAGCAGTTCTTC	CASSLHGQGSYNEQFF
TRBV6-2/TRBV6-3	.	TRBJ1-2	.	TGTGCCAGCAGTTACTCGCGGGGCTACACCTTC	CASSYSRGYTF
TRBV19	.	TRBJ2-7	once	TGTGCCAGTAGTATAGATTCCCGGGGGAGCTCCTACGAGCAGTACTTC	CASSIDSRGSSYEQYF
TRBV28	TRBD1	TRBJ2-5	.	TGTGCCAGCAGGGTCAACCAGGGGGCGCGAGAGACCCAGTACTTC	CASRVNQGARETQYF
TRBV19	.	TRBJ2-1	.	TGTGCCAGTAGTATAGTTGGGGGACTTAACAATGAGCAGTTCTTC	CASSIVGGLNNEQFF
TRBV7-2	.	TRBJ1-1	.	TGTGCCAGCAGCTTAACCACAACGAACACTGAAGCTTTCTTT	CASSLTTTNTEAFF
TRBV7-8	TRBD2	TRBJ2-3	.	TGTGCCAGCAGCTTTAAACTAGCGGGAGTGGATACGCAGTATTTT	CASSFKLAGVDTQYF
TRBV6-9	.	TRBJ2-5	once	TGTGCCAGCAGATACGGGACTCGCCAAGAGACCCAGTACTTC	CASRYGTRQETQYF
TRBV6-5	TRBD2	TRBJ2-7	once	TGTGCCAGCAGTCAACTAGCGGGAGGGGGGGAGCAGTACTTC	CASSQLAGGGEQYF
TRBV19	TRBD1	TRBJ2-7	.	TGTGCCAGTAGTGACCGACAGGGTTCCTACGAGCAGTACTTC	CASSDRQGSYEQYF
TRBV27	.	TRBJ2-5	.	TGTGCCAGCAGTTTACTCTACCAAGAGACCCAGTACTTC	CASSLLYQETQYF
TRBV6-2/TRBV6-3	TRBD2	TRBJ2-7	.	TGTGCCAGCAGTTACTCGTATAGCGGGAGATACGAGCAGTACTTC	CASSYSYSGRYEQYF
TRBV6-6	TRBD1	TRBJ1-5	.	TGTGCCAGCAGCCTTGACAGGGAAAGGAATCAGCCCCAGCATTTT	CASSLDRERNQPQHF
TRBV3-1/TRBV3-2	TRBD2	TRBJ2-2	once	TGTGCCAGCAGCCAAGATCGGGGGGGGACCGGGGAGCTGTTTTTT	CASSQDRGGTGELFF
TRBV4-2	.	TRBJ2-5	.	TGTGCCAGCAGCCAAGATTACTGGGGCAGCCCGGGGACCCAGTACTTC	CASSQDYWGSPGTQYF
TRBV7-8	TRBD1	TRBJ1-4	.	TGTGCCAGCAGCTTCGCTTCGACAGGGGGCTCCGGTCCAACTAATGAAAAACTGTTTTTT	CASSFASTGGSGPTNEKLFF
TRBV29-1	TRBD1	TRBJ1-2	.	TGCAGCGTTGGTAGGGGGCAGGGCTATGGCTACACCTTC	CSVGRGQGYGYTF
TRBV5-1	TRBD1	TRBJ1-2	.	TGCGCCAGCAGCTACGAGACAGGGTCCGGCGGCTATGGCTACACCTTC	CASSYETGSGGYGYTF
TRBV7-9	TRBD1	TRBJ1-2	.	TGTGCCAGCAGCGTCGCGAGGACAGGGGCGGCCTATGGCTACACCTTC	CASSVARTGAAYGYTF
TRBV6-5	TRBD1	TRBJ1-2	.	TGTGCCAGCAGCTTGACAGGGAACTATGGCTACACCTTC	CASSLTGNYGYTF
TRBV9	.	TRBJ1-3	.	TGTGCCAGCAGCGTAGGGGGCTCTTCCTCTGGAAACACCATATATTTT	CASSVGGSSSGNTIYF
TRBV6-5	TRBD1	TRBJ2-7	.	TGTGCCAGCAGCGGACAGGCTTCCTACGAGCAGTACTTC	CASSGQASYEQYF
TRBV7-2	.	TRBJ1-2	.	TGTGCCAGCAGCTTAACCGTAATAACAGGGAACTATGGCTACACCTTC	CASSLTVITGNYGYTF
TRBV28	.	TRBJ2-1	.	TGTGCCAGCAGTTCAACAGGGATCGATGAGCAGTTCTTC	CASSSTGIDEQFF
TRBV11-2	TRBD1	TRBJ1-1	.	TGTGCCAGCAGCCGACAGGGGACTGAAGCTTTCTTT	CASSRQGTEAFF